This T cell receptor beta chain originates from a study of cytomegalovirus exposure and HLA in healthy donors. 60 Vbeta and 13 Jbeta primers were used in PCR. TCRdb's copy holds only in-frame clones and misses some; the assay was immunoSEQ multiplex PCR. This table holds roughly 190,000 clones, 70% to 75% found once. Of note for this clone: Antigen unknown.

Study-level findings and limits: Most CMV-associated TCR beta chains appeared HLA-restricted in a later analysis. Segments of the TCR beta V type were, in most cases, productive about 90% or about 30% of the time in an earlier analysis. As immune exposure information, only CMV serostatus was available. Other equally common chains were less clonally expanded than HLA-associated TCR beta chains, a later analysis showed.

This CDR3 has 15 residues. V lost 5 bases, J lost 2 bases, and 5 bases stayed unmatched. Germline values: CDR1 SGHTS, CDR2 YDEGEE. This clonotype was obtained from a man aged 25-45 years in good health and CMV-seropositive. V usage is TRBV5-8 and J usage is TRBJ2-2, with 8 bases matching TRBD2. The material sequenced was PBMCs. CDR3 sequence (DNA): TGTGCCAGCAGTCTCGGGGGGGCAAACACCGGGGAGCTGTTTTTT. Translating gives CASSLGGANTGELFF.